This record covers a single T cell receptor (beta chain). This clone's antigen is unknown. No base qualities exist here, and no much larger clone lies one base off it. The donors were healthy, HIV-negative adults with no recently reported acute infections or vaccinations. Only Caucasian adults living in Nashville, Tennessee, USA were represented among the donors. CD4+ T cells were enriched by magnetic negative selection; naive cells were then positively selected on CD45RA, and the negative fraction formed the memory subset. After blood collection by leukapheresis, PBMCs were isolated using Ficoll-Histopaque density gradient centrifugation and then cryopreserved in the vapor phase of liquid nitrogen. Analytical flow cytometry was used to check the purity and quantity of each magnetically sorted T cell population. From each sorted fraction, genomic DNA was isolated and quantified by UV absorbance on a Nanodrop 2000c.

Using the deep immunoSEQ assay, TCR CDR3 regions were amplified from genomic DNA by multiplex PCR. Extracted genomic DNA from each cell subset was spread evenly across all wells of several immunoSEQ 96-well plates, with each plate serving as a replicate. For sorted subsets, each replicate PCR was loaded with about 0.2 ug genomic DNA, equivalent to approximately 27,000 T cell genomes. Purified libraries were quantified with a Qubit 3.0 fluorometer, sized on a Bioanalyzer 2100, and re-quantified with the KAPA Library Quantification kit. A separate single-read 150-cycle Illumina NextSeq 550 flow cell was used to sequence each immunoSEQ 96-well plate. Per the original workflow: Because the immunoSEQ output held only junctional sequences and lacked quality scores, the filtering could not match the filtering applied to full-length reads. To assign V/J genes and CDR3, sequences were annotated using PyIR, a Python wrapper for IgBLAST v1.9, with IMGT germline references. Reads were removed for weak V/J assignments (E-value above 1e-6), missing CDR3, stop codons, out-of-frame junctions, or ambiguous translated residues. V3J clonotypes were defined as sequences sharing an identical inferred V gene, J gene, and CDR3 amino acid sequence. The percentage overlap between two repertoires was calculated by dividing the number of shared unique clonotypes by the size of the smaller repertoire. Repertoire richness was assessed with RTK rarefaction, the Chao1 estimator, and Recon v2.1 estimates of unobserved clonotypes. Generation probabilities were computed with OLGA for all TCRbeta clonotypes obtained by the gDNA method from a few donors. TCRdb re-hosts the immuneACCESS table, in-frame sequences only. Its copies lack some clones; in the studies checked, an unresolved V gene accounts for under half of them, and the cause for the rest is not known. Clone size and the V and J calls come from that table; the DNA yielded D and trimming. In this sample the table shows about 770,000 clones, over 55% of which occur a single time. Less than 2% of the sample goes to the ten largest clones.

Taken from cysteine to phenylalanine, the CDR3 has 14 residues. The kept DNA is CDR3 alone, 42 bases in frame from the first base. V is pared back by 5 bases and J by 4 bases, with 17 bases lying between the germline termini. Based on the germline V gene, the CDR1 and CDR2 sequences are SQVTM and ANQGSEA. This specimen comes from a study of shared clonotypes between healthy human individuals (dated by TCRdb to the early 2020s). General notes on the study: A couple of women and a few men aged 18 to 49 years were included in the cohort. Each donor's leukapheresis produced roughly between roughly 0.9 and 9 billion PBMCs. Blood TCR repertoires of about five healthy adults were deeply sequenced to estimate repertoire size and the extent of clonotype sharing between individuals. To increase sequencing depth and limit assay-specific biases, TCR repertoire library preparation and sequencing were carried out by different laboratories using diverse techniques. Per donor, three plates each were used for CD4 naive and CD4 memory, two for CD8 naive, and one for CD8 memory.

The study at large found these results: Compared with non-shared clonotypes, clonotypes shared by all four sorted-subset donors had higher generation probabilities. Larger estimated clonotype richness was generally found for naive subsets than for memory subsets. Pairwise subsampling indicated that sequencing depth was expected to affect the degree of clonotype sharing among donors. Because the study included a small number of donors, the genetic and exposure-history diversity represented was limited. Even with the large sequencing depth, rarefaction of the sorted-subset datasets indicated that sequencing was incomplete. When several donors were compared, the shared fraction of clonotypes was about 5.2% for naive CD4, roughly 3.3% for naive CD8, about 2.4% for memory CD4, and around 0.4% for memory CD8. Sampling was limited to blood, and TCR repertoires in tissue likely differ from TCR repertoires in blood.

The receptor chain draws on TRBV29-1 and TRBJ1-1; no D gene is confidently identified. Sequencing was performed on memory CD4+ T cells sorted from blood. According to the study, the label for this sample's cell subset or site signals: CD45RA-negative fraction. The source is a woman between 25 and 40 years old in good health. The nucleotide sequence is TGCAGCGTTCCGGCCAAAAATCTCGGCACTGAAGCTTTCTTT. Its product reads: CSVPAKNLGTEAFF.